A selection of T cell receptor beta chains follows, all from one sample in a study of T cells in Graves' hyperthyroidism and ophthalmopathy. MiXCR, applied by TCRdb to the multiplex PCR reads, yields one record per CDR3 protein. In the table there are approximately 690,000 distinct CDR3 sequences, around 21% of which are singletons. Sequences were obtained from blood. The receptors derive from a man aged 25-45 years with Graves' ophthalmopathy. Both conserved end residues are trimmed from each CDR3. D genes are given only for firm matches. Rows give clone size only sometimes, using once, few, many, or a class for an expanded clone.

TRBJ2-7,few,TRBV10-3,TRBD1,AISGMMGQVGAYEQY
TRBJ2-3,.,TRBV28,TRBD2,ASSTPSGRNNPHTDTQY
TRBJ2-1,.,TRBV4-1,TRBD2,ASSQDGSSGPYNEQF
TRBJ1-5,few,TRBV4-3,TRBD1,ASSRDRGYQPQH
TRBJ2-7,many,TRBV7-2,TRBD2,ASSRTSPYEQY
TRBJ2-7,.,TRBV27,TRBD1,ASSLGGQSSYEQY
TRBJ1-2,.,TRBV19,.,ASSGGGGLNYGYT
TRBJ1-3,.,TRBV4-1,.,ASSPRFGSGNTIY
TRBJ2-7,.,TRBV13,.,ASSDRTFGALEQY
TRBJ1-4,few,TRBV28,TRBD1,ASRTGSARTNEKLF
TRBJ2-1,.,TRBV18,.,ASSPSGAVGEQF
TRBJ2-7,once,TRBV2,.,ASSERAVSSYEQY